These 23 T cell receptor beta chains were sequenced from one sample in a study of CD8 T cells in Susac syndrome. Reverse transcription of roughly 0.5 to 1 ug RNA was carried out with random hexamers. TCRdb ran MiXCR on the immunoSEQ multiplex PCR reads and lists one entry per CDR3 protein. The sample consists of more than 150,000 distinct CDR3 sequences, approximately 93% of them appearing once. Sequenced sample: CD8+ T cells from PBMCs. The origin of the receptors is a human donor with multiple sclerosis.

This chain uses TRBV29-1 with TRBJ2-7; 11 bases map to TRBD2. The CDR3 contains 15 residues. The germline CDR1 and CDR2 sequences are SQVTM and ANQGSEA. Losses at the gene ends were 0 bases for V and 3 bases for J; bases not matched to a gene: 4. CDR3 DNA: TGCAGCGTTGAAGATCGAGGGACTAGCGGCTACGAGCAGTACTTC. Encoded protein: CSVEDRGTSGYEQYF.

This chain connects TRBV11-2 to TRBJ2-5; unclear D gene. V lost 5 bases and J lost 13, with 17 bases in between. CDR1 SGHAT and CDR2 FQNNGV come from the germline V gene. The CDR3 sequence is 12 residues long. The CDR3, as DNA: TGTGCCAGCAGCCCAGGAATGGCAGATCTGTACTTC. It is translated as CASSPGMADLYF.

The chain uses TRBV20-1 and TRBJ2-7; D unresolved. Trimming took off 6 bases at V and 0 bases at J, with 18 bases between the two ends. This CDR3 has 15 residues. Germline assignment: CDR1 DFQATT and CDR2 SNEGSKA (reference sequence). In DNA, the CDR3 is TGCAGTGCCCCCGGCCCTAAGGGCCTCTCCTACGAGCAGTACTTC. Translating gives CSAPGPKGLSYEQYF.

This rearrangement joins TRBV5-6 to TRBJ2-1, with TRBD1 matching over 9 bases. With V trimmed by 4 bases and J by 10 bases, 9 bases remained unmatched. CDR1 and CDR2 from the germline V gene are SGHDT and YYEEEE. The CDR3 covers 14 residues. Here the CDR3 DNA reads TGTGCCAGCAGCGACGGGACAGGGCTTCGGGAGCAGTTCTTC. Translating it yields CASSDGTGLREQFF.

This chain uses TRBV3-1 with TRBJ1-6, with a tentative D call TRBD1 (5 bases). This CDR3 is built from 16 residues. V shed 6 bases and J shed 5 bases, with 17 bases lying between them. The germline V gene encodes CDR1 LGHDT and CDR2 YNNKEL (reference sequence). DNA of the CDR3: TGTGCCAGCAGTCCCATGAGGGGAGTTGATAATTCACCCCTCCACTTT. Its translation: CASSPMRGVDNSPLHF. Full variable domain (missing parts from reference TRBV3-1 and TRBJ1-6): DTAVSQTPKYLVTQMGNDKSIKCEQNLGHDTMYWYKQDSKKFLKIMFSYNNKELIINETVPNRFSPKSPDKAHLNLHINSLELGDSAVYFCASSPMRGVDNSPLHFGNGTRLTVT.

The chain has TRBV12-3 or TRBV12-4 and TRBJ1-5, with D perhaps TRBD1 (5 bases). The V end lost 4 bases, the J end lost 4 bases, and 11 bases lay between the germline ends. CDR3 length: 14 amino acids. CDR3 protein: CASSSPGTNQPQHF. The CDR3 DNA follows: TGTGCCAGCAGTTCGCCGGGGACTAATCAGCCCCAGCATTTT.

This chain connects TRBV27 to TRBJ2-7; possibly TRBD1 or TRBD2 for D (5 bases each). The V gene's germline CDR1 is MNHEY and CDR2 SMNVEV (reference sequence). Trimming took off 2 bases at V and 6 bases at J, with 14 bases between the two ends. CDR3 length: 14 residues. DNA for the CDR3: TGTGCCAGCAGTTTACGAGGGACGGTGGCCGAGCAGTACTTC. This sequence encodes CASSLRGTVAEQYF.

The chain's CDR3 is CASSRNVDTGELFF. CDR3 nucleotide sequence: TGCGCCAGCAGCCGAAATGTGGACACCGGGGAGCTGTTTTTT. This rearrangement joins TRBV5-1 to TRBJ2-2; no clear D gene. Germline loops: CDR1 SGHRS, CDR2 YFSETQ. CDR3 length: 14 amino acids. The germline V and J ends were trimmed by 4 bases and 3 bases, with 10 bases remaining between them.

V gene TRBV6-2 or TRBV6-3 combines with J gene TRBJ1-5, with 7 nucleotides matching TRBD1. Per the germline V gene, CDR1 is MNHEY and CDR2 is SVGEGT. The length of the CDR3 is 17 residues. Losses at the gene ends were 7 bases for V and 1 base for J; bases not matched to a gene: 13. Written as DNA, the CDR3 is TGTGCCAGCATGTTCCGGGACAGTGAACCGAGCAATCAGCCCCAGCATTTT. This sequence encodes CASMFRDSEPSNQPQHF.

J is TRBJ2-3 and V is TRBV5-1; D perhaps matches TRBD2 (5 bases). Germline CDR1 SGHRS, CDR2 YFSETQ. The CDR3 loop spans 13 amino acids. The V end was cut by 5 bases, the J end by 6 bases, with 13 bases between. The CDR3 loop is CASRRHPGDTQYF. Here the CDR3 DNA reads TGCGCCAGCAGGAGGCACCCGGGGGATACGCAGTATTTT.

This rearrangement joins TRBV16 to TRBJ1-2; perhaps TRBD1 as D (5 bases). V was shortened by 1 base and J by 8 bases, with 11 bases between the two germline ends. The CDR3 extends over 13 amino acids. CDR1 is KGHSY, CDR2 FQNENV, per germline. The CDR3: CASSQYGGDGYTF. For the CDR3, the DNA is TGTGCCAGCAGCCAATACGGAGGGGACGGCTACACCTTC. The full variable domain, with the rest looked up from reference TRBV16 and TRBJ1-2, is GEEVAQTPKHLVRGEGQKAKLYCAPIKGHSYVFWYQQVLKNEFKFLISFQNENVFDETGMPKERFSAKCLPNSPCSLEIQATKLEDSAVYFCASSQYGGDGYTFGSGTRLTVV.

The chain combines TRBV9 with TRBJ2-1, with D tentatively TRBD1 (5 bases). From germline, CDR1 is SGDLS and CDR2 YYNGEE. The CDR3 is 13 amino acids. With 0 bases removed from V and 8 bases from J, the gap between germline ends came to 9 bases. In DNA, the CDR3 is TGTGCCAGCAGCGTAGGGGGCTGGGATGAGCAGTTCTTC. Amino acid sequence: CASSVGGWDEQFF.

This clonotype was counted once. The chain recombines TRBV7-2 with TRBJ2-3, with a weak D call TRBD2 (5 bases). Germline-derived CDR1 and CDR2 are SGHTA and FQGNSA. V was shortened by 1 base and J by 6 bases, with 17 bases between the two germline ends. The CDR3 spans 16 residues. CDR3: CASSLVLRGVLDTQYF. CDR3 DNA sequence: TGTGCCAGCAGCTTAGTCCTCCGGGGAGTGCTGGATACGCAGTATTTT.

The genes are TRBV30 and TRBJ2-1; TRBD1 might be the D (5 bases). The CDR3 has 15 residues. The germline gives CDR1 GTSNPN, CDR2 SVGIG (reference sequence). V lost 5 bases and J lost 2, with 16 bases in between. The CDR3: CAWDALGVPYNEQFF. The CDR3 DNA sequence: TGTGCCTGGGACGCCCTAGGGGTACCCTACAATGAGCAGTTCTTC.

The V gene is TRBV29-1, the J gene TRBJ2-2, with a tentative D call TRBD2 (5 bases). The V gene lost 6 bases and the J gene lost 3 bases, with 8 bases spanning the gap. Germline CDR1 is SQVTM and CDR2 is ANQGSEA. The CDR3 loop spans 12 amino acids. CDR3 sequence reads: CSVGLYTGELFF. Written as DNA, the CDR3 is TGCAGCGTAGGACTGTACACCGGGGAGCTGTTTTTT.

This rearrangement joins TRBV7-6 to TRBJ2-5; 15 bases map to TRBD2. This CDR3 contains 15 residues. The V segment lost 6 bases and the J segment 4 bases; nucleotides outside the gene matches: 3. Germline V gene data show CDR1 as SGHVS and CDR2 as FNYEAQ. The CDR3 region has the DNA TGTGCCAGCAGGAGGACTAGCGGGGGGGCAGAGACCCAGTACTTC. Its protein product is CASRRTSGGAETQYF.

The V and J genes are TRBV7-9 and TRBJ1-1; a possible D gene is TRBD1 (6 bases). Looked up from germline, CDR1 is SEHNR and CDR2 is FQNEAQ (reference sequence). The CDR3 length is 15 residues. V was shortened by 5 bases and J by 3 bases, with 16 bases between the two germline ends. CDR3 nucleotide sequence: TGTGCCAGCAGCCCCCCTGGACAGTCGGACACTGAAGCTTTCTTT. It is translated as CASSPPGQSDTEAFF.

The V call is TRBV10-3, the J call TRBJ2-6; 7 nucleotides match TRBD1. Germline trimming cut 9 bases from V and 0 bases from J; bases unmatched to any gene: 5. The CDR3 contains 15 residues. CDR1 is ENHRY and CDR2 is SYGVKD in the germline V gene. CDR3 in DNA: TGTGCCATAGATACAGGGGTCTCTGGGGCCAACGTCCTGACTTTC. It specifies CAIDTGVSGANVLTF.

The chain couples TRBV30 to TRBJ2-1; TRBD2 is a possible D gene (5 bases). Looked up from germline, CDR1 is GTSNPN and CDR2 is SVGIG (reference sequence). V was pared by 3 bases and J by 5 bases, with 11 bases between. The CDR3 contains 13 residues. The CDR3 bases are TGTGCCTGGAGGGGTAGCGTGCACAATGAGCAGTTCTTC. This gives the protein CAWRGSVHNEQFF.

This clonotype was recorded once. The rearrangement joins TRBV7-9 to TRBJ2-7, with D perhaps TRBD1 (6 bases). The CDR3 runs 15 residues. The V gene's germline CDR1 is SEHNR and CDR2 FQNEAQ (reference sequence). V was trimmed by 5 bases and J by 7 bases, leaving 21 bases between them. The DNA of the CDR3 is TGTGCCAGCAGCCCCCCCGGGACACCCTCCCGGGAGCAGTACTTC. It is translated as CASSPPGTPSREQYF. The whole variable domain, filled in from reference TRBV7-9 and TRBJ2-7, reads DTGVSQNPRHKITKRGQNVTFRCDPISEHNRLYWYRQTLGQGPEFLTYFQNEAQLEKSRLLSDRFSAERPKGSFSTLEIQRTEQGDSAMYLCASSPPGTPSREQYFGPGTRLTVT.

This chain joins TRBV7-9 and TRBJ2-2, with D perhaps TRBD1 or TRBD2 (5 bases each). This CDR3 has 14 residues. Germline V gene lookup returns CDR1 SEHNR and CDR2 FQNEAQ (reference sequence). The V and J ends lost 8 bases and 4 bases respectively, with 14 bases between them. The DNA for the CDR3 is TGTGCCAGCGGGGGAGTAGAACCCACCGGGGAGCTGTTTTTT. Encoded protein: CASGGVEPTGELFF.

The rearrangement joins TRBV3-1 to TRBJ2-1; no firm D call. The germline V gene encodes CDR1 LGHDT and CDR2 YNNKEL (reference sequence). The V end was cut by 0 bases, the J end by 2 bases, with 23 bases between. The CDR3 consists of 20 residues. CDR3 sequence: CASSQDDPSSYGGTYNEQFF. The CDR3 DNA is TGTGCCAGCAGCCAAGATGATCCTTCCTCGTACGGCGGTACCTACAATGAGCAGTTCTTC.

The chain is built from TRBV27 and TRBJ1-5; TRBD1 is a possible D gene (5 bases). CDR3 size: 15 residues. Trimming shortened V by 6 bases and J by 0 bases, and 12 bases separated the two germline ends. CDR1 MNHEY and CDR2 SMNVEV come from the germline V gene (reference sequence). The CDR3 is CASSDGDLSNQPQHF. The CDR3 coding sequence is TGTGCCAGCAGCGACGGGGACCTTAGCAATCAGCCCCAGCATTTT.